These 29 T cell receptor beta chains share one sample of origin, sequenced in a study of early stage breast cancer tumors. Profiling relied on immunoSEQ multiplex PCR, and the TCRdb table lists in-frame clones only, not all of them. The data contain approximately 7,400 clones, approximately 67% of them seen just once; the ten biggest clones take up approximately 7.5%. The sequenced material came from breast tumor tissue. The receptors come from a person aged 70 to 85 with breast cancer.

This chain uses TRBV7-2 with TRBJ2-3, with 8 positions matching TRBD2. CDR3 length: 15 residues. The ends lost 3 bases at V and 3 bases at J; junction bases unmatched: 5. In germline, CDR1 is SGHTA, CDR2 FQGNSA. The CDR3 DNA reads TGTGCCAGCAGCTTGCGGGGGGCGACGACAGATACGCAGTATTTT. It yields the protein CASSLRGATTDTQYF.

This clone is medium-sized by share. The chain uses TRBV27 and TRBJ1-4; 8 positions match TRBD1. Looked up from germline, CDR1 is MNHEY and CDR2 is SMNVEV (reference sequence). The CDR3 extends over 14 amino acids. V lost 6 bases, J lost 4 bases, and 4 bases stayed unmatched. This CDR3 reads CASRPTGVNEKLFF. The CDR3 region has the DNA TGTGCCAGCAGGCCGACAGGGGTTAATGAAAAACTGTTTTTT.

This clone has just a few counts. V gene TRBV19 combines with J gene TRBJ1-1; D may be TRBD1 (5 bases). With 6 bases removed from V and 1 base from J, the gap between germline ends came to 15 bases. This CDR3 has 15 residues. Germline V gives CDR1 LNHDA, CDR2 SQIVND (reference sequence). CDR3 protein: CASRGQLIWNTEAFF. In DNA, the CDR3 is TGTGCCAGTAGGGGGCAGCTAATTTGGAACACTGAAGCTTTCTTT.

The chain carries TRBV7-9 and TRBJ1-1; 12 bases line up with TRBD1. This CDR3 is built from 12 residues. Germline V CDR1 and CDR2: SEHNR, FQNEAQ (reference sequence). Trimming took 4 bases from V and 11 from J; bases not matched to a gene: 2. In DNA form, the CDR3 reads TGTGCCAGCAGCTGGGGACAGGGGGCCGCTTTCTTT. It encodes CASSWGQGAAFF.

The J gene is TRBJ2-1, the V gene TRBV29-1; D might be TRBD2 (5 bases). The CDR3 is 15 residues long. V was trimmed by 1 base and J by 5 bases, leaving 15 bases between them. Looked up from germline, CDR1 is SQVTM and CDR2 is ANQGSEA. In DNA, the CDR3 is TGCAGCGTTGAAGTACTAGGCAGACCAAACAATGAGCAGTTCTTC. This sequence encodes CSVEVLGRPNNEQFF.

CDR3 nucleotide sequence: TGTGCCAGCAGCAGGGGCTGGCGTGACACCGGGGAGCTGTTTTTT. Translating it yields CASSRGWRDTGELFF. This chain connects TRBV2 to TRBJ2-2; possibly TRBD1 for D (6 bases). CDR3 size: 15 residues. With 6 bases removed from V and 3 bases from J, the gap between germline ends came to 14 bases. Germline CDR1 reads SNHLY; CDR2 reads FYNNEI.

This sequence joins TRBV7-9 and TRBJ2-7; 11 nucleotides align to TRBD2. The germline gives CDR1 SEHNR, CDR2 FQNEAQ (reference sequence). The V gene end was trimmed by 5 bases and the J gene end by 2 bases; junction bases not matched to a gene: 8. CDR3 length: 16 amino acids. CDR3 DNA sequence: TGTGCCAGCAGCCCCGGACTAGCGGGTTCTGCCTACGAGCAGTACTTC. Translation gives CASSPGLAGSAYEQYF.

This chain joins TRBV9 and TRBJ1-2; D uncertain. Germline V gives CDR1 SGDLS, CDR2 YYNGEE. The V end lost 0 bases, the J end lost 6 bases, and 12 bases lay between the germline ends. The CDR3 runs to 14 residues. The CDR3: CASSVATLTDGYTF. The CDR3 bases are TGTGCCAGCAGCGTAGCTACGCTTACCGATGGCTACACCTTC.

V usage is TRBV6-5 and J usage is TRBJ1-6; D gene unclear. Per the germline V gene, CDR1 is MNHEY and CDR2 is SVGAGI. V was pared by 8 bases and J by 4 bases, with 15 bases between. This CDR3 is built from 15 residues. This chain's CDR3 is CASRSGDFYNSPLHF. In nucleotides, the CDR3 is TGTGCCAGCCGGAGTGGAGATTTTTATAATTCACCCCTCCACTTT.

V and J are TRBV6-1 and TRBJ2-7; 8 positions agree with TRBD2. J gave up 7 bases and V 5 bases, and 7 bases lay outside the gene matches. The CDR3 is 13 amino acids. Germline CDR1 is MNHNS and CDR2 is SASEGT. The CDR3 DNA reads as TGTGCCAGCAGTTTGGGACTAGGAGGGGAGCAGTACTTC. Protein: CASSLGLGGEQYF.

The chain recombines TRBV7-9 with TRBJ1-6; no clear D. This CDR3 contains 16 residues. The ends were cut back, 3 bases at V and 6 bases at J, with 15 bases in the middle. Germline CDR1 reads SEHNR; CDR2 reads FQNEAQ (reference sequence). The CDR3 coding sequence is TGTGCCAGCAGCTTTACTTCTGGCGGAGTTAATTCACCCCTCCACTTT. Its translation: CASSFTSGGVNSPLHF.

This clone was counted a few times. V gene TRBV7-8 combines with J gene TRBJ1-5; D perhaps matches TRBD1 (6 bases). Germline CDR1 is SGHVS and CDR2 is FQNEAQ. V was pared by 3 bases and J by 3 bases, with 21 bases between. The CDR3 has 18 residues. CDR3 sequence: CASSLEIFSGDLNQPQHF. The CDR3 nucleotides are TGTGCCAGCAGCTTGGAAATTTTCTCAGGGGACCTCAATCAGCCCCAGCATTTT.

The chain joins TRBV6-1 to TRBJ2-3; TRBD2 matches at 7 bases. The CDR3 spans 15 residues. Germline V gene sequence: CDR1 MNHNS, CDR2 SASEGT. V shed 2 bases, J shed 4 bases, and the junction held 6 bases outside the gene matches. The CDR3 here is CASSESAGTPDTQYF. DNA of the CDR3: TGTGCCAGCAGTGAATCAGCGGGGACCCCAGATACGCAGTATTTT.

In DNA, the CDR3 is TGCGCCAGCAGCCAAGAAACCCCAACGAGGGAAAAACTGTTTTTT. Its translation is CASSQETPTREKLFF. V usage is TRBV4-3 and J usage is TRBJ1-4; no definite D call. The CDR3 consists of 15 residues. Germline V gene lookup returns CDR1 LGHNA and CDR2 YSLEER. With 0 bases removed from V and 8 bases from J, the gap between germline ends came to 13 bases.

This clone was observed a handful of times. This chain uses TRBV5-6 with TRBJ2-7; D is unclear. Germline V gene sequence: CDR1 SGHDT, CDR2 YYEEEE. V was clipped by 5 bases and J by 5 bases, with 8 bases between them. The CDR3 runs to 11 residues. In nucleotides, the CDR3 is TGTGCCAGCAGTCGCGGCCACGAGCAGTACTTC. Amino acid sequence: CASSRGHEQYF.

This clone was seen a handful of times. J is TRBJ1-1 and V is TRBV5-1, with D possibly matching TRBD1 (5 bases). The CDR3 covers 16 residues. With 4 bases removed from V and 8 bases from J, the gap between germline ends came to 24 bases. The V gene's germline CDR1 is SGHRS and CDR2 YFSETQ. CDR3 sequence (DNA): TGCGCCAGCAGCCCCAATCCAAGGGGTGCAGGCGGAGAAGCTTTCTTT. Amino acid sequence: CASSPNPRGAGGEAFF.

V usage is TRBV4-2 and J usage is TRBJ2-1; D is possibly TRBD2 (6 bases). Germline values: CDR1 LGHNA, CDR2 YNFKEQ. CDR3 length: 16 residues. V lost 0 bases to trimming and J lost 4 bases, with 13 bases between them. Written as DNA, the CDR3 is TGTGCCAGCAGCCAAGAGGGAGGAGGCACTTACAATGAGCAGTTCTTC. Translation: CASSQEGGGTYNEQFF.

This clone was picked up one time. V usage is TRBV30 and J usage is TRBJ1-1; D is ambiguous. The CDR3 is 11 amino acids. Germline V gives CDR1 GTSNPN, CDR2 SVGIG (reference sequence). Trimming left V 2 bases short and J 5 bases short, with 6 bases between. The CDR3: CAWSLATEAFF. CDR3 sequence (DNA): TGTGCCTGGAGTCTTGCGACTGAAGCTTTCTTT.

V and J are TRBV28 and TRBJ1-2, with D possibly matching TRBD1 (6 bases). Trimming shortened V by 5 bases and J by 3 bases, and 7 bases separated the two germline ends. CDR1 is MDHEN, CDR2 SYDVKM, per germline. The CDR3 is made up of 12 amino acids. Here the CDR3 DNA reads TGTGCCAGCAGTAAGGGGGACTATGGCTACACCTTC. It is translated as CASSKGDYGYTF.

This clone has a handful of counts. The chain carries TRBV7-6 and TRBJ2-1; D unclear. The V and J ends lost 3 bases and 7 bases respectively, with 4 bases between them. This CDR3 region has 11 residues. CDR1 is SGHVS and CDR2 is FNYEAQ in the germline V gene. The CDR3 DNA follows: TGTGCCAGCAGCTTTTCGAATGAGCAGTTCTTC. Residues: CASSFSNEQFF.

The chain couples TRBV30 to TRBJ1-2; 9 nucleotides match TRBD1. This CDR3 contains 13 residues. V lost 5 bases and J lost 4; bases outside the gene matches: 5. Looked up from germline, CDR1 is GTSNPN and CDR2 is SVGIG (reference sequence). CDR3 protein: CAWGTGIFYGYTF. CDR3 nucleotide sequence: TGTGCCTGGGGGACAGGGATTTTCTATGGCTACACCTTC.

The chain recombines TRBV28 with TRBJ2-1, with 11 bases fitting TRBD2. This CDR3 contains 16 residues. Germline CDR1 is MDHEN and CDR2 is SYDVKM. V was pared by 3 bases and J by 8 bases, with 9 bases of the junction left unmatched. The CDR3 reads CASSFGLAGGLDEQFF. In DNA form, the CDR3 reads TGTGCCAGCAGTTTCGGGCTAGCGGGGGGCCTCGATGAGCAGTTCTTC.

This clone is deemed medium-sized. The chain recombines TRBV4-2 with TRBJ2-5; TRBD1 might be the D (7 bases). The ends were cut back, 0 bases at V and 5 bases at J, with 10 bases in the middle. The CDR3 is 14 amino acids. CDR1 is LGHNA, CDR2 YNFKEQ, per germline. CDR3: CASSQETGRETQYF. The CDR3 coding sequence is TGTGCCAGCAGCCAAGAGACAGGGAGGGAGACCCAGTACTTC.

In nucleotides, the CDR3 is TGTGCCAGCAGCTTGAGCGGGGGCCCCCTCGAGCAGTACTTC. Translating it yields CASSLSGGPLEQYF. The V gene is TRBV5-5, the J gene TRBJ2-7; 8 bases agree with TRBD2. The V and J ends lost 1 base and 6 bases, in that order; junction bases with no gene match: 6. Germline assignment: CDR1 SGHKS and CDR2 YYEKEE (reference sequence). The CDR3 loop spans 14 amino acids.

The V call is TRBV5-5, the J call TRBJ2-3; D is perhaps TRBD1 (7 bases). From germline, CDR1 is SGHKS and CDR2 YYEKEE (reference sequence). The CDR3 runs to 16 residues. Trimming took off 4 bases at V and 3 bases at J, with 18 bases between the two ends. CDR3 DNA: TGTGCCAGCAGCCAGGGGGGTCAGGGCCCGACAGATACGCAGTATTTT. The encoded protein is CASSQGGQGPTDTQYF.

This clone was detected once. Written as DNA, the CDR3 is TGTGCCAGTAGCAAGACGGGACAGGGGGAAGTGAGCAATCAGCCCCAGCATTTT. Translation gives CASSKTGQGEVSNQPQHF. The rearrangement uses TRBV19 and TRBJ1-5; 11 nucleotides line up with TRBD1. Looked up from germline, CDR1 is LNHDA and CDR2 is SQIVND (reference sequence). The CDR3 contains 18 residues. V lost 6 bases and J lost 1; bases outside the gene matches: 11.

This clone was counted only a few times. The genes are TRBV4-2 and TRBJ1-5; D is perhaps TRBD1 (6 bases). This CDR3 contains 18 residues. Germline V gives CDR1 LGHNA, CDR2 YNFKEQ. V was cut by 0 bases and J by 1 base, with 16 bases left in between. CDR3 in DNA: TGTGCCAGCAGCCAAGATACTGTGAACAGGGTCAGCAATCAGCCCCAGCATTTT. Its translation: CASSQDTVNRVSNQPQHF.

This chain joins TRBV7-3 and TRBJ1-3; no clear D. Germline CDR1 and CDR2: SGHTA and FQGTGA. This CDR3 region has 13 residues. Trimming pared 2 bases from V and 4 bases from J, leaving 6 bases between. The CDR3 spells CASSLAQGNTIYF. The CDR3 DNA sequence: TGTGCCAGCAGCTTAGCACAGGGAAACACCATATATTTT.

This rearrangement joins TRBV10-3 to TRBJ2-7; D possibly corresponds to TRBD1 (5 bases). The CDR3 extends over 14 amino acids. Trimming took off 3 bases at V and 1 base at J, with 10 bases between the two ends. The germline gives CDR1 ENHRY, CDR2 SYGVKD. As DNA, the CDR3 is TGTGCCATCAGTGAAAAGGCAGGGTCCTACGAGCAGTACTTC. The encoded protein is CAISEKAGSYEQYF.